Listed below are T cell receptor beta chains from one sample, sequenced in a study of control samples from healthy donors and cancer patients. Profiled with immunoSEQ multiplex PCR; TCRdb holds only in-frame clones, not every one. The sample lists about 120,000 clones, about 88% occurring once. The sample comprised blood. These receptors all stem from a woman in her 70s in good health. Each CDR3 is given with its conserved first and last residue. A D gene is named only where the DNA matches it firmly. Clone sizes are given selectively: once, few, many, or a class where the clone is expanded.

CDR3 protein: CASSLPRGEKLFF
CDR3 DNA: TGTGCCAGCAGCTTACCCAGGGGTGAAAAACTGTTTTTT
J gene: TRBJ1-4
D gene: NA
clone size: NA
V gene: TRBV13

CDR3 protein: CASSLNGEETQYF
CDR3 DNA: TGCGCCAGCAGCTTGAACGGAGAAGAGACCCAGTACTTC
J gene: TRBJ2-5
D gene: NA
clone size: few
V gene: TRBV5-1

CDR3 protein: CASSPTSGVYTDTQYF
CDR3 DNA: TGTGCCAGCTCACCTACGTCCGGGGTCTACACAGATACGCAGTATTTT
J gene: TRBJ2-3
D gene: NA
clone size: NA
V gene: TRBV18

CDR3 protein: CASSFGQYYGYTF
CDR3 DNA: TGTGCCAGCAGTTTCGGACAGTACTATGGCTACACCTTC
J gene: TRBJ1-2
D gene: NA
clone size: few
V gene: TRBV12-3/TRBV12-4

CDR3 protein: CASSLVGLNYEQYF
CDR3 DNA: TGTGCCAGCAGCTTGGTCGGGCTGAACTACGAGCAGTACTTC
J gene: TRBJ2-7
D gene: NA
clone size: few
V gene: TRBV5-8

CDR3 protein: CASLGQAVSPLHF
CDR3 DNA: TGTGCCAGCCTTGGCCAGGCGGTGTCACCCCTCCACTTT
J gene: TRBJ1-6
D gene: NA
clone size: NA
V gene: TRBV6-5

CDR3 protein: CASSPGTVETQYF
CDR3 DNA: TGTGCCAGCAGCCCAGGGACGGTGGAGACCCAGTACTTC
J gene: TRBJ2-5
D gene: NA
clone size: NA
V gene: TRBV25-1

CDR3 protein: CASSLGLAVSSYEQYF
CDR3 DNA: TGTGCCAGCAGCCTCGGACTAGCGGTGAGCTCCTACGAGCAGTACTTC
J gene: TRBJ2-7
D gene: TRBD2
clone size: few
V gene: TRBV7-8

CDR3 protein: CATSSQTLPAFF
CDR3 DNA: TGTGCCACCTCTAGTCAGACGCTGCCAGCTTTCTTT
J gene: TRBJ1-1
D gene: NA
clone size: NA
V gene: TRBV3-1/TRBV3-2

CDR3 protein: CASSLFLSTGTVTNYGYTF
CDR3 DNA: TGCGCCAGCAGCTTGTTTTTGAGCACCGGGACAGTTACTAACTATGGCTACACCTTC
J gene: TRBJ1-2
D gene: TRBD1
clone size: NA
V gene: TRBV5-1

CDR3 protein: CASSEGLLAGGRETQYF
CDR3 DNA: TGTGCCAGCAGTGAAGGCCTACTTGCGGGGGGGCGGGAGACCCAGTACTTC
J gene: TRBJ2-5
D gene: TRBD2
clone size: NA
V gene: TRBV6-1

CDR3 protein: CASSGGGDNEQFF
CDR3 DNA: TGTGCCAGCAGTGGGGGAGGGGACAATGAGCAGTTCTTC
J gene: TRBJ2-1
D gene: TRBD2
clone size: few
V gene: TRBV2

CDR3 protein: CSASGLAGGNEQFF
CDR3 DNA: TGCAGTGCTAGTGGACTAGCGGGGGGAAATGAGCAGTTCTTC
J gene: TRBJ2-1
D gene: TRBD2
clone size: NA
V gene: TRBV20-1

CDR3 protein: CASSLSPLQGAKYGYTF
CDR3 DNA: TGTGCCAGCAGCTTGTCCCCCCTCCAGGGGGCGAAGTATGGCTACACCTTC
J gene: TRBJ1-2
D gene: TRBD1
clone size: NA
V gene: TRBV5-8

CDR3 protein: CASSQEGLPQHF
CDR3 DNA: TGTGCCAGCAGCCAAGAGGGCTTGCCCCAGCATTTT
J gene: TRBJ1-5
D gene: NA
clone size: NA
V gene: TRBV3-1/TRBV3-2

CDR3 protein: CASSLGGHTEAFF
CDR3 DNA: TGTGCCAGCAGCTTAGGGGGGCACACTGAAGCTTTCTTT
J gene: TRBJ1-1
D gene: NA
clone size: NA
V gene: TRBV11-2

CDR3 protein: CASTPGVSGGIQETQYF
CDR3 DNA: TGTGCCAGCACCCCGGGGGTTAGCGGGGGGATCCAAGAGACCCAGTACTTC
J gene: TRBJ2-5
D gene: TRBD2
clone size: NA
V gene: TRBV7-9

CDR3 protein: CASSLTGQGYGANVLTF
CDR3 DNA: TGTGCCAGCAGCCTGACCGGACAGGGCTATGGGGCCAACGTCCTGACTTTC
J gene: TRBJ2-6
D gene: TRBD1
clone size: NA
V gene: TRBV3-1/TRBV3-2